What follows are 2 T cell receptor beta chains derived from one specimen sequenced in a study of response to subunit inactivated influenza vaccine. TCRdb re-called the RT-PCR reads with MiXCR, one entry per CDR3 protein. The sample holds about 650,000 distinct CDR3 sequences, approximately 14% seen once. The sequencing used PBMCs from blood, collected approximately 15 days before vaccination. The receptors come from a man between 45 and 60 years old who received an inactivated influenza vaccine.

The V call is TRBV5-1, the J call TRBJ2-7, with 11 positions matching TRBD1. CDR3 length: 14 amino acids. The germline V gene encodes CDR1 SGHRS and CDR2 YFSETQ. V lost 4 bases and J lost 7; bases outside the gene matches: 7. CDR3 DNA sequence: TGCGCCAGCAGCCCGGGGACAGGGGGGGGAGAGCAGTACTTC. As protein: CASSPGTGGGEQYF.

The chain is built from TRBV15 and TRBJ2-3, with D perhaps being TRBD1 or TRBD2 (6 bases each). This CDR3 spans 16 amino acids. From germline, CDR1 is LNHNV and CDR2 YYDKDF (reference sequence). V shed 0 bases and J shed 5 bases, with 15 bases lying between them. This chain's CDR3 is CATSRDWTGAIDTQYF. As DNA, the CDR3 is TGTGCCACCAGCAGAGATTGGACGGGGGCCATAGATACGCAGTATTTT.